Presented here are 14 T cell receptor beta chains from one specimen sequenced in a study of OX40 agonist ivuxolimab in advanced cancers. Assay used: immunoSEQ multiplex PCR; TCRdb lists only in-frame clones, some missing. The sample gives 50,000 or so clones, about 89% of which show up once; around a third is in the top ten. The material sequenced was CD4+ or CD8+ T cells sorted from blood, taken in a trial of the OX40 agonist ivuxolimab. The receptors here all came from an adult with an advanced solid tumor such as melanoma, head and neck, liver or kidney cancer.

J is TRBJ2-5 and V is TRBV6-1; a possible D gene is TRBD1 (6 bases). The V gene's germline CDR1 is MNHNS and CDR2 SASEGT. V was pared by 4 bases and J by 4 bases, with 10 bases between. CDR3 length: 13 residues. The CDR3 loop is CASSVWGLETQYF. DNA of the CDR3: TGTGCCAGCAGTGTATGGGGGCTAGAGACCCAGTACTTC.

This clone has just one count. Here the CDR3 reads CASSDRLSLHEQFF. CDR3 sequence (DNA): TGTGCCAGCAGCGACAGGCTATCGTTACATGAGCAGTTCTTC. The gene calls are TRBV25-1 and TRBJ2-1; D perhaps matches TRBD1 (6 bases). The CDR3 sequence is 14 residues long. Germline V gene data show CDR1 as MGHDK and CDR2 as SYGVNS. Trimming cost V 6 bases and J 8 bases, with 17 bases left between them.

The chain couples TRBV2 to TRBJ2-2; D not resolved. The CDR3 covers 15 residues. The V end lost 7 bases, the J end lost 6 bases, and 18 bases lay between the germline ends. Germline CDR1 and CDR2: SNHLY and FYNNEI. CDR3: CASTKTDPLPGELFF. CDR3 bases: TGTGCCAGCACCAAAACGGACCCTCTGCCCGGGGAGCTGTTTTTT.

V gene TRBV20-1 combines with J gene TRBJ1-2; tentatively, D is TRBD1 (6 bases). Trimming took off 5 bases at V and 6 bases at J, with 10 bases between the two ends. CDR1 and CDR2 from the germline V gene are DFQATT and SNEGSKA (reference sequence). The CDR3 covers 11 residues. The CDR3 bases are TGCAGTGCTTACCCAGGGGATGGCTACACCTTC. Its protein product is CSAYPGDGYTF.

Here the CDR3 reads CASSYGAEQFF. In DNA form, the CDR3 reads TGCGCCAGCAGCTACGGGGCGGAGCAGTTCTTC. The chain combines TRBV5-1 with TRBJ2-1; D assignment may be TRBD1 or TRBD2 (5 bases each). From germline, CDR1 is SGHRS and CDR2 YFSETQ. The CDR3 is 11 amino acids. Deletions cut 3 bases from V and 10 bases from J, with 8 bases between. The full variable domain, in which reference TRBV5-1 and TRBJ2-1 provide the parts outside the CDR3, is KAGVTQTPRYLIKTRGQQVTLSCSPISGHRSVSWYQQTPGQGLQFLFEYFSETQRNKGNFPGRFSGRQFSNSRSEMNVSTLELGDSALYLCASSYGAEQFFGPGTRLTVL.

The chain uses TRBV2 and TRBJ2-5, with 9 bases that match TRBD1. V shed 6 bases and J 3 bases; nucleotides not matched to a gene: 5. Germline CDR1 reads SNHLY; CDR2 reads FYNNEI. The CDR3 sequence is 14 residues long. The DNA of the CDR3 is TGTGCCAGCAGCGCCGGGACAGGGAAAGAGACCCAGTACTTC. It codes for CASSAGTGKETQYF.

CDR3 DNA: TGTGCCAGCAGTTTATTGGGGACAGGGGCTACCTACGAGCAGTACTTC. This codes for CASSLLGTGATYEQYF. This chain joins TRBV28 and TRBJ2-7; 10 bases match TRBD1. CDR3 size: 16 residues. CDR1 and CDR2 (germline): MDHEN, SYDVKM. J was trimmed by 2 bases and V by 1 base; bases with no gene match: 5.

This clone appeared a single time. CDR3 sequence reads: CASSDESGAYNEQFF. The DNA of the CDR3 is TGTGCCAGCAGTGACGAAAGCGGGGCTTACAATGAGCAGTTCTTC. This chain uses TRBV6-4 with TRBJ2-1; 7 nucleotides match TRBD2. The CDR3 length is 15 residues. Germline assignment: CDR1 MRHNA and CDR2 SNTAGT. The V gene end was trimmed by 2 bases and the J gene end by 4 bases; junction bases not matched to a gene: 5.

This CDR3 is CASSVEYNEQFF. CDR3 nucleotide sequence: TGTGCCAGCAGTGTTGAATACAATGAGCAGTTCTTC. V is TRBV6-6 and J is TRBJ2-1; no firm D call. CDR3 length: 12 residues. Trimming removed 5 bases from V and 4 bases from J, with 6 bases in between. Germline V gives CDR1 MNHNY, CDR2 SVGAGI (reference sequence).

J is TRBJ2-1 and V is TRBV5-5; TRBD1 matches 9 bases. The CDR3 has 15 amino acids. The V segment lost 1 base and the J segment 9 bases; nucleotides outside the gene matches: 8. Germline CDR1 SGHKS, CDR2 YYEKEE (reference sequence). The CDR3 DNA is TGTGCCAGCAGCTTGTCCGGGACAGGGACCATTGAGCAGTTCTTC. Translation: CASSLSGTGTIEQFF.

The chain carries TRBV2 and TRBJ2-7; maybe TRBD2 (6 bases). CDR1 is SNHLY, CDR2 FYNNEI, per germline. There are 15 residues in the CDR3. The V gene lost 1 base and the J gene lost 4 bases, with 14 bases spanning the gap. The CDR3 coding sequence is TGTGCCAGCAGTGAAGTAGGGGAGCGGGCTTACGAGCAGTACTTC. It translates to CASSEVGERAYEQYF. Combining the CDR3 with reference TRBV2 and TRBJ2-7 gives the whole variable domain EPEVTQTPSHQVTQMGQEVILRCVPISNHLYFYWYRQILGQKVEFLVSFYNNEISEKSEIFDDQFSVERPDGSNFTLKIRSTKLEDSAMYFCASSEVGERAYEQYFGPGTRLTVT.

This clone has only a few counts. Other DNA sequences in this specimen translate into the identical CDR3. The rearrangement links TRBV7-9 to TRBJ2-7, with 7 bases matching TRBD2. CDR3 length: 13 residues. The V gene end was trimmed by 5 bases and the J gene end by 2 bases; junction bases not matched to a gene: 3. Per germline, CDR1 SEHNR and CDR2 FQNEAQ (reference sequence). The CDR3 reads CASSPGGPYEQYF. CDR3 coding DNA: TGTGCCAGCAGCCCGGGGGGACCCTACGAGCAGTACTTC. Combining the CDR3 with reference TRBV7-9 and TRBJ2-7 gives the whole variable domain DTGVSQNPRHKITKRGQNVTFRCDPISEHNRLYWYRQTLGQGPEFLTYFQNEAQLEKSRLLSDRFSAERPKGSFSTLEIQRTEQGDSAMYLCASSPGGPYEQYFGPGTRLTVT.

The sample holds a few counts of this clone. The chain has TRBV5-1 and TRBJ2-5; D is ambiguous. CDR1 is SGHRS and CDR2 is YFSETQ in the germline V gene. V was shortened by 4 bases and J by 0 bases, with 7 bases between the two germline ends. The CDR3 covers 13 residues. The DNA of the CDR3 is TGCGCCAGCAGCCTAGAAAACCAAGAGACCCAGTACTTC. Protein product: CASSLENQETQYF. The full variable domain, completed using reference TRBV5-1 and TRBJ2-5, is KAGVTQTPRYLIKTRGQQVTLSCSPISGHRSVSWYQQTPGQGLQFLFEYFSETQRNKGNFPGRFSGRQFSNSRSEMNVSTLELGDSALYLCASSLENQETQYFGPGTRLLVL.

This clone has a single count. V and J are TRBV5-1 and TRBJ2-3; 8 bases agree with TRBD2. Germline loops: CDR1 SGHRS, CDR2 YFSETQ. The CDR3 is made up of 16 amino acids. The trim removed 4 bases at V and 5 bases at J, leaving 12 bases unmatched. This CDR3 reads CASSPGVREDLDTQYF. CDR3 DNA sequence: TGCGCCAGCAGCCCAGGGGTGCGGGAGGACCTAGATACGCAGTATTTT.